The sequence of this T cell receptor beta chain was determined in a study of T cells in Graves' hyperthyroidism and ophthalmopathy. This clonotype appeared many times. This CDR3 comprises 14 residues. CDR1 SGHKS and CDR2 YYEKEE come from the germline V gene (reference sequence). V shed 4 bases and J 1 base; nucleotides not matched to a gene: 1. Amplification yielded TCR beta CDR3 regions, with RNA transcripts as the source. First-round RT-PCR targeting the TCR CDR3 was performed with the HTBI primer set. Each CDR3 protein gets one entry after TCRdb re-called the multiplex PCR reads with MiXCR. In the table there are 380,000 or so distinct CDR3 sequences, about 13% of which are singletons.

The sample comprised blood. The J gene is TRBJ1-5, the V gene TRBV5-5; 8 bases match TRBD1. The TCR comes from a man under 40 with Graves' hyperthyroidism that later progressed to Graves' ophthalmopathy. CDR3 region: CASSQGASNQPQHF. CDR3 sequence (DNA): TGTGCCAGCAGCCAGGGGGCGAGCAATCAGCCCCAGCATTTT.